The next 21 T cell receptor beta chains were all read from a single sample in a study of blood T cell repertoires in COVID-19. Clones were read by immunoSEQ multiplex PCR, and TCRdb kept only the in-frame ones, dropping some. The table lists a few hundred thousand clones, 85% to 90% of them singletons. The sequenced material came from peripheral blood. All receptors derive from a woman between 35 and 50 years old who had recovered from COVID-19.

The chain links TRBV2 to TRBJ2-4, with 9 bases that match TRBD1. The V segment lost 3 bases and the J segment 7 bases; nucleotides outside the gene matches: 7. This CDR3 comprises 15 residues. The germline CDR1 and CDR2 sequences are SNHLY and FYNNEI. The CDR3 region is CASSDATGGSNIQYF. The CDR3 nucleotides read TGTGCCAGCAGTGACGCTACAGGGGGCTCGAACATTCAGTACTTC. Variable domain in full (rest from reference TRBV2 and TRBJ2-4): EPEVTQTPSHQVTQMGQEVILRCVPISNHLYFYWYRQILGQKVEFLVSFYNNEISEKSEIFDDQFSVERPDGSNFTLKIRSTKLEDSAMYFCASSDATGGSNIQYFGAGTRLSVL.

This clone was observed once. The CDR3 here is CASNREGGSTDTQYF. CDR3 DNA: TGTGCCAGCAACCGGGAGGGGGGGAGCACAGATACGCAGTATTTT. V gene TRBV11-2 combines with J gene TRBJ2-3; TRBD2 matches at 8 bases. This CDR3 has 15 amino acids. V was clipped by 7 bases and J by 0 bases; unmatched bases: 6. Germline loops: CDR1 SGHAT, CDR2 FQNNGV.

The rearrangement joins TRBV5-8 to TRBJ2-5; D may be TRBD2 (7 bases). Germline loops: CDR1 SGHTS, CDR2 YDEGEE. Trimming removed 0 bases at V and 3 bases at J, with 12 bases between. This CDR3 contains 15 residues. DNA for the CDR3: TGTGCCAGCAGCTTGGGGGGGGGCACAGAAGAGACCCAGTACTTC. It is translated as CASSLGGGTEETQYF.

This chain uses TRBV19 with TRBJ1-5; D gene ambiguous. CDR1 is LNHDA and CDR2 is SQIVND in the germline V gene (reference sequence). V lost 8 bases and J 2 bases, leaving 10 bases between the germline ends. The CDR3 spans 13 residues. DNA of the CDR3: TGTGCCAGTGGGCGGGATGGCAATCAGCCCCAGCATTTT. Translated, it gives CASGRDGNQPQHF.

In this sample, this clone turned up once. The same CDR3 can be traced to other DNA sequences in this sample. CDR3 DNA sequence: TGTGCCAGCTCCCCCGCTGGGGCCAACGTCCTGACTTTC. This translates into CASSPAGANVLTF. The V call is TRBV18, the J call TRBJ2-6; D unclear. The V end was cut by 6 bases, the J end by 2 bases, with 5 bases between. The germline V gene has CDR1 KGHSH and CDR2 LQKENI. CDR3 length: 13 residues.

CDR3 DNA sequence: TGTGCCAGCATTCAAGGGTGGGCAGGGGGTGAGCAGTTCTTC. This encodes CASIQGWAGGEQFF. This chain uses TRBV2 with TRBJ2-1; 7 bases are a match to TRBD1. Germline V gene lookup returns CDR1 SNHLY and CDR2 FYNNEI. V shed 7 bases and J 9 bases; nucleotides not matched to a gene: 12. The CDR3 covers 14 residues.

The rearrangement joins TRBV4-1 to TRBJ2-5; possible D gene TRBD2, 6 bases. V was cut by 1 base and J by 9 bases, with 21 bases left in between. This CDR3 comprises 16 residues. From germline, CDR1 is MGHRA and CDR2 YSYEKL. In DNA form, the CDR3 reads TGCGCCAGCAGCCAAGTGTTTCCCAGGGTGGGGGAGGCCCAGTACTTC. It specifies CASSQVFPRVGEAQYF.

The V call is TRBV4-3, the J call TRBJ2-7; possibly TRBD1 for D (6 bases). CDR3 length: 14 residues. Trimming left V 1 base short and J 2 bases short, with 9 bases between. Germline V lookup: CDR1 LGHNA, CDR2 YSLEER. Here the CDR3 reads CASSQAQGPYEQYF. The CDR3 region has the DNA TGCGCCAGCAGCCAAGCACAGGGCCCCTACGAGCAGTACTTC.

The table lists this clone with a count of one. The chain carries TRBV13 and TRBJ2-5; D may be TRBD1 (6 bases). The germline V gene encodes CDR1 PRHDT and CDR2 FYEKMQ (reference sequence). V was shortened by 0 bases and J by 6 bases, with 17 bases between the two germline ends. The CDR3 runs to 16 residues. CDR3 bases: TGTGCCAGCAGCTTAGGGGCCGGGACACCCAGGCAGACCCAGTACTTC. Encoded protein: CASSLGAGTPRQTQYF.

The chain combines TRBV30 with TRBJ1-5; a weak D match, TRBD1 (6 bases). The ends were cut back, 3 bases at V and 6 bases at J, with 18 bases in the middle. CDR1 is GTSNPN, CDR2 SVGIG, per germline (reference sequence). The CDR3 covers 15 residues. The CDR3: CAWRTQGSSGQPQHF. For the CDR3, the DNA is TGTGCCTGGAGGACCCAGGGGAGTTCGGGTCAGCCCCAGCATTTT.

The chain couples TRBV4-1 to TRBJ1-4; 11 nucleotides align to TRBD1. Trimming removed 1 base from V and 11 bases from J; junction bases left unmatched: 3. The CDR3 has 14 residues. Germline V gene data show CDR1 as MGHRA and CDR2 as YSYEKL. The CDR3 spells CASSQGDRGGKLFF. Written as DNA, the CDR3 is TGCGCCAGCAGCCAAGGGGACAGGGGGGGGAAACTGTTTTTT.

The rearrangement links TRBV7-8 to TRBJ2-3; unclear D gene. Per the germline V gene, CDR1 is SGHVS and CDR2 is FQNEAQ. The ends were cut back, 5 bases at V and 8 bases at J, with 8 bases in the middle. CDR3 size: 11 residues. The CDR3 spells CASSQLVTQYF. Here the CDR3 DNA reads TGTGCCAGCAGCCAGCTCGTTACGCAGTATTTT.

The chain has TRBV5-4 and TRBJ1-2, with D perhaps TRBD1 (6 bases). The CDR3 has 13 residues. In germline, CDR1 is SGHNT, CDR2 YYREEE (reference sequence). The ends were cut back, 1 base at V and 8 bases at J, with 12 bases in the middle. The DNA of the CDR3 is TGTGCCAGCAGCTTGCTGGGGGCTTGGGGCTACACCTTC. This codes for CASSLLGAWGYTF. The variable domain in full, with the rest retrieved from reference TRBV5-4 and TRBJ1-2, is ETGVTQSPTHLIKTRGQQVTLRCSSQSGHNTVSWYQQALGQGPQFIFQYYREEENGRGNFPPRFSGLQFPNYSSELNVNALELDDSALYLCASSLLGAWGYTFGSGTRLTVV.

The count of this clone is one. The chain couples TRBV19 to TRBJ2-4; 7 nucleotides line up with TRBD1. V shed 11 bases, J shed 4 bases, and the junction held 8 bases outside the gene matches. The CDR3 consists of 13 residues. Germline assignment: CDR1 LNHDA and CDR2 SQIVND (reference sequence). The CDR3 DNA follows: TGTGCCGCCAAACCGGGACAGAAAAACATTCAGTACTTC. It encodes CAAKPGQKNIQYF.

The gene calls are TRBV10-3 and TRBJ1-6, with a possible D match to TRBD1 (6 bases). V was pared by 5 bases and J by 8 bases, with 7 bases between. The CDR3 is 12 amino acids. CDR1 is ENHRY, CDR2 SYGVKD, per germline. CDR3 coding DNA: TGTGCCATCAGTCACAGGGATTCACCCCTCCACTTT. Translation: CAISHRDSPLHF.

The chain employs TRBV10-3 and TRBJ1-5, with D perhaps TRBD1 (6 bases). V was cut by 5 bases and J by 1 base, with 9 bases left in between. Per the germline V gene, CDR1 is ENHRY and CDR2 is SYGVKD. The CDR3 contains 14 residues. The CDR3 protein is CAISSGASNQPQHF. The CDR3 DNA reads TGTGCCATCAGTTCAGGGGCCAGCAATCAGCCCCAGCATTTT.

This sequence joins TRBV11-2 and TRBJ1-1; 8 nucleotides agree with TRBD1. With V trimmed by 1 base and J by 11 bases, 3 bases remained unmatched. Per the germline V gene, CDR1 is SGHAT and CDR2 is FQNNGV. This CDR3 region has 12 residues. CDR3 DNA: TGTGCCAGCAGCTTAGGTGCAGGGGGCGCTTTCTTT. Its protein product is CASSLGAGGAFF.

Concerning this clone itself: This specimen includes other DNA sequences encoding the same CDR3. This chain's CDR3 is CASSPPGLAYNEQFF. Written as DNA, the CDR3 is TGTGCCAGCTCACCCCCGGGACTAGCCTACAATGAGCAGTTCTTC. The gene calls are TRBV18 and TRBJ2-1; 8 bases align to TRBD2. The V and J ends lost 3 bases and 2 bases, in that order; junction bases with no gene match: 3. CDR1 and CDR2 from the germline V gene are KGHSH and LQKENI. This CDR3 contains 15 residues.

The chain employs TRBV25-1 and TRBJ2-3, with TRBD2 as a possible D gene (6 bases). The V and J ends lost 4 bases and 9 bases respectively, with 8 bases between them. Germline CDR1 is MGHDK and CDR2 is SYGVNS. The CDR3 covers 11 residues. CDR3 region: CASSGEATQYF. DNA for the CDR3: TGTGCCAGCAGTGGGGAGGCAACGCAGTATTTT.

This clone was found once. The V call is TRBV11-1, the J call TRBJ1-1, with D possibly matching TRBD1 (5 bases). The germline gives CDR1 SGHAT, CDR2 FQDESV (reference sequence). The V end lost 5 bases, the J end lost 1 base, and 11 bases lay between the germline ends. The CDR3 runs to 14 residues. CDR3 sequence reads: CASSPLGGNTEAFF. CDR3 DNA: TGTGCCAGCAGCCCGCTCGGGGGGAACACTGAAGCTTTCTTT. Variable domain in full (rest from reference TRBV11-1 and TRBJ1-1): EAEVAQSPRYKITEKSQAVAFWCDPISGHATLYWYRQILGQGPELLVQFQDESVVDDSQLPKDRFSAERLKGVDSTLKIQPAELGDSAMYLCASSPLGGNTEAFFGQGTRLTVV.

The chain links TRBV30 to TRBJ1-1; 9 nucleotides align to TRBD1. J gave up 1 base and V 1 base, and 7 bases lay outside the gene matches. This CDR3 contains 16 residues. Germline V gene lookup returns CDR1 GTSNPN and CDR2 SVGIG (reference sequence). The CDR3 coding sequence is TGTGCCTGGAGTGCCCCCGGGACAGGGCAGAACACTGAAGCTTTCTTT. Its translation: CAWSAPGTGQNTEAFF.